The present TCR beta chain was sequenced within a study of identical twins. The study, taken as a whole, reports: Analyses of zero insertions could be partly confounded by invariant MAIT and iNKT cells. Modelling underestimated the level of out-of-frame TCR alpha sharing observed in monozygotic twins.

For this clonotype: Its specificity is unknown.

Healthy Caucasians made up all donors. Through template switching, a universal primer site was introduced, and the cDNA contained unique molecular identifiers. TCRdb processed the 5' RACE reads anew with MiXCR; each CDR3 protein has one entry. Of approximately 890,000 distinct CDR3 sequences listed, approximately 13% are singletons. These same records also appear under a second study, on yellow fever vaccine responses in identical twins.

Sequenced: PBMCs. This sequence was found in a woman in her late teens or twenties in good health.

CDR3 nucleotides: TGTGCCAGCAGTTTACACGGAGTCTCCTACGAGCAGTACTTC. This codes for CASSLHGVSYEQYF. V gene TRBV28 combines with J gene TRBJ2-7; D remains unclear. The CDR3 is 14 amino acids. Per germline, CDR1 MDHEN and CDR2 SYDVKM. The ends were cut back, 2 bases at V and 0 bases at J, with 8 bases in the middle. The entire variable domain, with the rest obtained from reference TRBV28 and TRBJ2-7, is as follows: DVKVTQSSRYLVKRTGEKVFLECVQDMDHENMFWYRQDPGLGLRLIYFSYDVKMKEKGDIPEGYSVSREKKERFSLILESASTNQTSMYLCASSLHGVSYEQYFGPGTRLTVT.